Listed here are 4 T cell receptor beta chains from one sample, sequenced in a study of blood T cell repertoires in COVID-19. Sequencing used immunoSEQ multiplex PCR; TCRdb keeps in-frame clones, though not all of them. The sample holds about 100,000 clones, about 90% seen once. The sample comprised peripheral blood. The origin of the receptors is a man aged 25 to 40 in a cohort sampled during active COVID-19.

The sample holds many counts of this clone. CDR3 in amino acids: CASSSDRVTGELFF. CDR3 DNA sequence: TGTGCCAGCAGTTCGGACAGGGTCACCGGGGAGCTGTTTTTT. This chain uses TRBV2 with TRBJ2-2, with 8 bases matching TRBD1. The V segment lost 5 bases and the J segment 4 bases; nucleotides outside the gene matches: 3. This CDR3 has 14 residues. The V gene's germline CDR1 is SNHLY and CDR2 FYNNEI.

J is TRBJ1-2 and V is TRBV6-1, with 11 bases aligning to TRBD1. The germline V gene has CDR1 MNHNS and CDR2 SASEGT. The length of the CDR3 is 16 residues. Trimming took 3 bases from V and 8 from J; bases not matched to a gene: 11. CDR3 protein: CASSDGQGARSGGYTF. CDR3 sequence (DNA): TGTGCCAGCAGTGATGGACAGGGGGCCCGGTCGGGAGGCTACACCTTC.

This clone was counted only a few times. CDR3 residues: CASSQDTGPYSYNEQFF. The CDR3, as DNA: TGTGCCAGCAGCCAAGATACAGGGCCCTACTCCTACAATGAGCAGTTCTTC. The rearrangement links TRBV3-1 (or the pseudogene TRBV3-2) to TRBJ2-1; D may be TRBD1 (6 bases). V lost 0 bases to trimming and J lost 0 bases, with 12 bases between them. Germline CDR1 is LGHDT and CDR2 is YNNKEL (reference sequence). This CDR3 has 17 residues.

This chain connects TRBV4-1 to TRBJ1-2, with a possible D match to TRBD1 (6 bases). The CDR3 loop spans 17 amino acids. Germline V gene lookup returns CDR1 MGHRA and CDR2 YSYEKL. V was clipped by 0 bases and J by 4 bases, with 18 bases between them. The CDR3 bases are TGCGCCAGCAGCCAAGATCTTCAGGACAGCGTTGCCTATGGCTACACCTTC. Its translation is CASSQDLQDSVAYGYTF.